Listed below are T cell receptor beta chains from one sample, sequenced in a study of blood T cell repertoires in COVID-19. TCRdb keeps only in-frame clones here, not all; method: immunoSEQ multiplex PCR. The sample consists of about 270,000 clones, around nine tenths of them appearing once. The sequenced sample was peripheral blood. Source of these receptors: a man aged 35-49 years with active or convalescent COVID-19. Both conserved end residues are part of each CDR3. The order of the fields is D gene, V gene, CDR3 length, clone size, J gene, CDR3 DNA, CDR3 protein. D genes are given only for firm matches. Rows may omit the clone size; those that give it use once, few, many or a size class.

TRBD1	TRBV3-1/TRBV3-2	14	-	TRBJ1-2	TGTGCCAGCAGCCGAACTGACAGGGGCTATGGCTACACCTTC	CASSRTDRGYGYTF
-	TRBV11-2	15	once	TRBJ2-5	TGTGCCAGCAGCTTACTCCAGACCCGAGCAGGGACCCAGTACTTC	CASSLLQTRAGTQYF
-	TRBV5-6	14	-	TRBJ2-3	TGTGCCAGCAGCACGAGGAGGAACACAGATACGCAGTATTTT	CASSTRRNTDTQYF
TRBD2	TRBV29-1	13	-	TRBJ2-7	TGCAGCGCCCTACTAGCGGGTCCCTACGAGCAGTACTTC	CSALLAGPYEQYF
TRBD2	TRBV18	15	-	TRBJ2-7	TGTGCCAGCTCAGCGAGCGGGGGGGGATTCTACGAGCAGTACTTC	CASSASGGGFYEQYF
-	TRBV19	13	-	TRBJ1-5	TGTGCCAGTAGTTTACAGGGTCAGCAGCCCCAGCATTTT	CASSLQGQQPQHF
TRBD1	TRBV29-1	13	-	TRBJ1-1	TGCAGCGTTGATTGGGACAGGGACACTGAAGCTTTCTTT	CSVDWDRDTEAFF
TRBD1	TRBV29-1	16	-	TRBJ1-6	TGCAGCGTTGGACTTGCCGGGACAGGGGGGGCTTCACCCCTCCACTTT	CSVGLAGTGGASPLHF
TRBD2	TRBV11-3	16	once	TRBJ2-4	TGTGCCAGCAGTCTAGCGGGAGGAACGGATGGGGACATTCAGTACTTC	CASSLAGGTDGDIQYF
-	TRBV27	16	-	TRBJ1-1	TGTGCCAGCAGTTTTACTACCCCGGGGGGAGGTACTGAAGCTTTCTTT	CASSFTTPGGGTEAFF
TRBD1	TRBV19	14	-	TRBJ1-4	TGTGCCAGTAGCAGCAGGGGGCTTAATGAAAAACTGTTTTTT	CASSSRGLNEKLFF
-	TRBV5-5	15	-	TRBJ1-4	TGTGCCAGCAGCTTGACGAGTACCACTAATGAAAAACTGTTTTTT	CASSLTSTTNEKLFF
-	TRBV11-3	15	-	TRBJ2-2	TGTGCCAGCAGCTTGCAGAACACAGGCACCGGGGAGCTGTTTTTT	CASSLQNTGTGELFF
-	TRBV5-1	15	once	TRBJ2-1	TGCGCCAGCAGCTCATTAGGAGCCGGCCAAAATGAGCAGTTCTTC	CASSSLGAGQNEQFF
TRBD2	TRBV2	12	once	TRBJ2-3	TGTGCCAGCAGTCTTACTAGCGGTACGCAGTATTTT	CASSLTSGTQYF
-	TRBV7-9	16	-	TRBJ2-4	TGTGCCAGCAGCTTAGACGGGTCAGGGGCCAAAAACATTCAGTACTTC	CASSLDGSGAKNIQYF
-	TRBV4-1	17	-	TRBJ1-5	TGCGCCAGCAGCCGAACAGGGTCCATAGGGTCCCATCAGCCCCAGCATTTT	CASSRTGSIGSHQPQHF
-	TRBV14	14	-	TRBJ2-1	TGTGCCAGCAGCCAAGCCTTCCTCCTCAATGAGCAGTTCTTC	CASSQAFLLNEQFF
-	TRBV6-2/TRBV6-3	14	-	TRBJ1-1	TGTGCCAGCAGTTCGACAGCTACGAACACTGAAGCTTTCTTT	CASSSTATNTEAFF
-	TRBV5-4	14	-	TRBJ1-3	TGTGCCAGCAGCATACATACCGCAGGAAACACCATATATTTT	CASSIHTAGNTIYF
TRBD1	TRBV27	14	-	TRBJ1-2	TGTGCCAGCAGTCGGACAGGGGGCCGATATGGCTACACCTTC	CASSRTGGRYGYTF
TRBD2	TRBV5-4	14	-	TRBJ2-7	TGTGCCAGCAGCTTGGCTAGCGGGAGGTACGAGCAGTACTTC	CASSLASGRYEQYF
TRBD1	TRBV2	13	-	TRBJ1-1	TGTGCCAGCAGGAAGACAGGGGGCACTGAAGCTTTCTTT	CASRKTGGTEAFF
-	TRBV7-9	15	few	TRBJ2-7	TGTGCCAGCAGCCAAACAGAAGCCCGCCCTGGCGAGCAGTACTTC	CASSQTEARPGEQYF